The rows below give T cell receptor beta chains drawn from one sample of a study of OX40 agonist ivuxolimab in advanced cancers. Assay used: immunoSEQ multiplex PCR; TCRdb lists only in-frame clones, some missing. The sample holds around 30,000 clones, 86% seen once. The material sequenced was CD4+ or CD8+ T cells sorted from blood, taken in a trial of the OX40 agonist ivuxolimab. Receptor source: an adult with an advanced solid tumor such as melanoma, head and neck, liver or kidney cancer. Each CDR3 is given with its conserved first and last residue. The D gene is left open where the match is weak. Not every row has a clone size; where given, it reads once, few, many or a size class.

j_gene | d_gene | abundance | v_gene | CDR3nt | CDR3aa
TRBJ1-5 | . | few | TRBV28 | TGTGCCAGCAGCACCCTCGACGCTAGCAATCAGCCCCAGCATTTT | CASSTLDASNQPQHF
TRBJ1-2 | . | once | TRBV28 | TGTGCCAGCAGTTATACCTCGAGACAGCTCACCTACTATGGCTACACCTTC | CASSYTSRQLTYYGYTF
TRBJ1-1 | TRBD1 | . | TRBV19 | TGTGCCAGTAACCCGGGGGACAGGGAGAACACTGAAGCTTTCTTT | CASNPGDRENTEAFF
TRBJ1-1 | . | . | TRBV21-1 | TGTGCCAGCAGCAAAGATGGGAGTCCTCCAGGTAGATCGAACACTGAAGCTTTCTTT | CASSKDGSPPGRSNTEAFF
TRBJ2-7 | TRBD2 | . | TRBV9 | TGTGCCAGCAGCCCGAGCCCTAGCCTAGCGGGAGTAAAGTCCTCCTACGAGCAGTACTTC | CASSPSPSLAGVKSSYEQYF
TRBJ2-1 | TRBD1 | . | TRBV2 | TGTGCCAGCAGCGAAGGACAGGGGGCCTACAATGAGCAGTTCTTC | CASSEGQGAYNEQFF
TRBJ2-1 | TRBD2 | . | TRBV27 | TGTGCCAGCAGTCCCTGGACTAGCGGGTCCAGCTCCTACAATGAGCAGTTCTTC | CASSPWTSGSSSYNEQFF
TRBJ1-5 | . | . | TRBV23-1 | TGCGCCAGCAGTCTCAGATCCGGCGGGCAGCCCCAGCATTTT | CASSLRSGGQPQHF
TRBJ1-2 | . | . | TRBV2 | TGTGCCAGCAGGCTCGGACAATTTGGCTACACCTTC | CASRLGQFGYTF
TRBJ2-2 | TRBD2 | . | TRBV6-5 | TGTGCCAGCAACCTAGCGGGAACCGGGGAGCTGTTTTTT | CASNLAGTGELFF
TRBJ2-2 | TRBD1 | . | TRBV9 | TGTGCCAGCAGCGTAGTTACAGGGGGTACCGGGGAGCTGTTTTTT | CASSVVTGGTGELFF
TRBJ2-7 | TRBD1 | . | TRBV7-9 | TGTGCCAGCAGCTTAGTCGGACAGGGGGAACTCGAGCAGTACTTC | CASSLVGQGELEQYF
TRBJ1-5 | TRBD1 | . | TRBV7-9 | TGTGCCAGCAGCTCCGGGACAGGGGTTCAGCCCCAGCATTTT | CASSSGTGVQPQHF
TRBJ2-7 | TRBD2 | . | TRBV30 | TGTGCCTGGAGTCCCGGGGCTAGCGGCGAGCAGTACTTC | CAWSPGASGEQYF
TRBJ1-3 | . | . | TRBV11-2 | TGTGCCAGCAGCCTCAGGGACTACTCTGGAAACACCATATATTTT | CASSLRDYSGNTIYF
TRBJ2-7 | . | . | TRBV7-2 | TGTGCCAGCAGCTTCCATCCCTACGAGCAGTACTTC | CASSFHPYEQYF
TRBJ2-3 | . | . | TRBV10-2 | TGCGCCAGCGGATCGGGGGCCTCTGCGCAGTATTTT | CASGSGASAQYF
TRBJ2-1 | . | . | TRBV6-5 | TGTGCCAGCGGGATCCTTGGGGTTGGGAATGAGCAGTTCTTC | CASGILGVGNEQFF
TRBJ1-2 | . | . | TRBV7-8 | TGTGCCAGCAGCCCTCGGGCAGGGGTGCTCTATGGCTACACCTTC | CASSPRAGVLYGYTF
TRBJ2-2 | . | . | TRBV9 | TGTGCCAGCAGCGCGACTTCAAACGGGGAGCTGTTTTTT | CASSATSNGELFF
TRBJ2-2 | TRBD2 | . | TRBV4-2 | TGTGCCAGCAGCCAAGACGTCCAGCGGGGCAATGGGGAGCTGTTTTTT | CASSQDVQRGNGELFF
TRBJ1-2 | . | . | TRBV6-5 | TGTGCCAGCAGTTACGGGGGGGACTATGGCTACACCTTC | CASSYGGDYGYTF
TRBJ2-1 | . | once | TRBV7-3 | TGTGCCAGCAGCCCCACCCGGGAAACGAGGGTCAATGAGCAGTTCTTC | CASSPTRETRVNEQFF